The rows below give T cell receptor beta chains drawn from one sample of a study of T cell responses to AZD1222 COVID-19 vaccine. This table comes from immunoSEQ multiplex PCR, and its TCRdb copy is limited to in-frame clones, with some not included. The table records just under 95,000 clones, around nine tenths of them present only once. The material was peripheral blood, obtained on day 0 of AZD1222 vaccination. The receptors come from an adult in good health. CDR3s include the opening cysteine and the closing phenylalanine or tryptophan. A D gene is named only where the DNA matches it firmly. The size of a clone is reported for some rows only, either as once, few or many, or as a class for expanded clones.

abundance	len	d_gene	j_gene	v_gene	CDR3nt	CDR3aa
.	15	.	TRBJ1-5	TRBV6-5	TGTGCCAGCAGTTATTCCGGCTATAGCAATCAGCCCCAGCATTTT	CASSYSGYSNQPQHF
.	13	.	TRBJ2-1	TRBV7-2	TGTGCCAGCAGGTCGGGGGTATTGAATGAGCAGTTCTTC	CASRSGVLNEQFF
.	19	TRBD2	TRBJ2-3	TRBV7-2	TGTGCCAGCAGTCATATGCATCCGAATAGCGGGGGGGCCCTAGATACGCAGTATTTT	CASSHMHPNSGGALDTQYF
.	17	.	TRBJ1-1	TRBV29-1	TGCAGCGCCGAAGGGGCGGTGGGCCGGGGCCTTAACACTGAAGCTTTCTTT	CSAEGAVGRGLNTEAFF
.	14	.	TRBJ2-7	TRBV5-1	TGCGCCAGCCAATCCACCCGCCGAGACGAGGAGCAGTACTTC	CASQSTRRDEEQYF
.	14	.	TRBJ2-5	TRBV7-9	TGTGCCAGCAGCTCCTTAACAGGGCTAGAGACCCAGTACTTC	CASSSLTGLETQYF
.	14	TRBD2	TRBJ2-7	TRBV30	TGTGCCTGGAGTGTTGGGGGGGGATCCTACGAGCAGTACTTC	CAWSVGGGSYEQYF
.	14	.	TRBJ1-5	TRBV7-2	TGTGCCAGCAGCTTAGGGGGCTTCAATCAGCCCCAGCATTTT	CASSLGGFNQPQHF
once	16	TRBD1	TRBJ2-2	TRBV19	TGTGCCAGTAGTCAAGTAAGGGGGCGGAACACCGGGGAGCTGTTTTTT	CASSQVRGRNTGELFF
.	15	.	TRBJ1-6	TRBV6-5	TGTGCCAGCAGTTTGACAATCCCGGGGAATTCACCCCTCCACTTT	CASSLTIPGNSPLHF
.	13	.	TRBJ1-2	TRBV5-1	TGCGCCAGCACCGAGGCGGGCAACTATGGCTACACCTTC	CASTEAGNYGYTF
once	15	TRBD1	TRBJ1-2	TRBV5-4	TGTGCCAGCAGCTTGGGGGACAGGGGAATAGGGGGCTACACCTTC	CASSLGDRGIGGYTF
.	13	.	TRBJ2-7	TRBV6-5	TGTGCCAGCATAGGAGGAGTTTCCTACGAGCAGTACTTC	CASIGGVSYEQYF
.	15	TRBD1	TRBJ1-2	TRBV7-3	TGTGCCAGCAGCTCCAGAACGACAGGGGGCGATGGCTACACCTTC	CASSSRTTGGDGYTF
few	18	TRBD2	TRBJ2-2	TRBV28	TGTGCCAGCAGTCACCGACCGCTAGCGGGGGGGCAAGGCGGGGAGCTGTTTTTT	CASSHRPLAGGQGGELFF
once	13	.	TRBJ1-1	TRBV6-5	TGTGCCAGCGGAATAGCCAGGGGCACTGAAGCTTTCTTT	CASGIARGTEAFF
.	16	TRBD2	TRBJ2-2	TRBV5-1	TGCGCCAGCAGCCTAGCGGGGGATACAAACACCGGGGAGCTGTTTTTT	CASSLAGDTNTGELFF
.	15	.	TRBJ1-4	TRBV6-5	TGTGCCAGCAGCCCCTTTTCAGGAACTAATGAAAAACTGTTTTTT	CASSPFSGTNEKLFF
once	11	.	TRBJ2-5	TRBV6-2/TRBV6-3	TGTGCCAGCAGTCCCCAAGAGACCCAGTACTTC	CASSPQETQYF
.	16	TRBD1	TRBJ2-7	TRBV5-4	TGTGCCAGCAGCTTCGGGACAGCCCTTCAAGGCTACGAGCAGTACTTC	CASSFGTALQGYEQYF
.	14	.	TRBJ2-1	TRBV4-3	TGCGCCAGCAGCCAAGATTGGGTACACAATGAGCAGTTCTTC	CASSQDWVHNEQFF
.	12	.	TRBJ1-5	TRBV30	TGTGCCTGGAGCCCAGGGGATCAGCCCCAGCATTTT	CAWSPGDQPQHF
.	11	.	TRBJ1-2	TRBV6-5	TGTGCCAGCAGAATTGCGGGGGGCTACACCTTC	CASRIAGGYTF